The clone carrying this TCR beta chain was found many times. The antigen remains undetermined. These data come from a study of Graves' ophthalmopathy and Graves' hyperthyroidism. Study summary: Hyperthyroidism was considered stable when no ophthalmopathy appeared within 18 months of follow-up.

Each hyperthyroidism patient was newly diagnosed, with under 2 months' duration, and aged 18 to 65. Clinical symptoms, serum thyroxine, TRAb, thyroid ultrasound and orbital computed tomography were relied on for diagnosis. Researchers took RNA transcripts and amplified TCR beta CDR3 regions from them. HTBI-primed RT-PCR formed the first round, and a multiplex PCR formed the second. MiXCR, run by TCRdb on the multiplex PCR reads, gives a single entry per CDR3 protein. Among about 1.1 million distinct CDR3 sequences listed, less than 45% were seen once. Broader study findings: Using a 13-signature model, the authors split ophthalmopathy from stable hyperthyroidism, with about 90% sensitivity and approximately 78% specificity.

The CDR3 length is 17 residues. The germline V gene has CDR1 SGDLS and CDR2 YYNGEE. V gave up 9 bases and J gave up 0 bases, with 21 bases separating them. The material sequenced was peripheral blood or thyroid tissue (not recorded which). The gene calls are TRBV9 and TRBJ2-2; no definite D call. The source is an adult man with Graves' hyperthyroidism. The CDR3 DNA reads TGTGCCACATCACAGATACAACCTTACGCGAACACCGGGGAGCTGTTTTTT. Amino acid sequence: CATSQIQPYANTGELFF.